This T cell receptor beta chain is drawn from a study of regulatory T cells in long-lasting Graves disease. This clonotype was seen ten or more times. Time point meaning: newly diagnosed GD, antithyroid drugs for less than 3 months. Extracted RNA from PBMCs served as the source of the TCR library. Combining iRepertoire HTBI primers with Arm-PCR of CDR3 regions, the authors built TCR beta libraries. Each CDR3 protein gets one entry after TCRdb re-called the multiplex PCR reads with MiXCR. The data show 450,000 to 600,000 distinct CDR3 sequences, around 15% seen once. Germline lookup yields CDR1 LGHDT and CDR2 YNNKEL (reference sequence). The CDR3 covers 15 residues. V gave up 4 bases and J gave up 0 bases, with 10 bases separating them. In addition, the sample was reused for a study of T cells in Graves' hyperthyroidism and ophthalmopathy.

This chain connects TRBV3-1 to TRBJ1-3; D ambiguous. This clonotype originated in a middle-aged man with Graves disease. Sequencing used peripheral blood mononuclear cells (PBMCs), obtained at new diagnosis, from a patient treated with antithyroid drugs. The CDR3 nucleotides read TGTGCCAGCAGCCCCATCGCGATCTCTGGAAACACCATATATTTT. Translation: CASSPIAISGNTIYF.